This TCR beta chain was captured in a study of blood T cell repertoires in COVID-19. Study context: Acute-phase and convalescent COVID-19 samples originated in the United States, Italy and Spain. PBMCs, B-cell-depleted T cells, or T cells provided the cDNA or gDNA that made up the material.

Original data processing: Amplification of reference gene primers provided the estimated nucleated cell counts. TCRdb's table, derived via immunoSEQ multiplex PCR, lists solely in-frame clones and lacks some. That table supplies the V and J calls and clone size; D and trimming were determined from the DNA. The data contain about 240,000 clones, around four fifths of them singletons. Trimming removed 4 bases from V and 1 base from J; junction bases left unmatched: 3. The CDR3 runs to 14 residues. Germline V CDR1 and CDR2: LNHDA, SQIVND (reference sequence). The sequencing input was peripheral blood. This sequence was found in a woman aged 60-75 years with active or convalescent COVID-19. The V and J genes are TRBV19 and TRBJ2-7; 8 bases map to TRBD1. The chain's CDR3 is CASSTGQASYEQYF. The CDR3 DNA reads as TGTGCCAGTAGTACGGGACAGGCGTCCTACGAGCAGTACTTC.